This T cell receptor (beta chain) was recovered during a study of spatial heterogeneity in lung cancer. The overall study: Available follow-up PBMC samples, collected a median of roughly two years post-resection, were sequenced. More than 9.5 raw reads, on average, carried each unique TCR and UMI combination. Study outcomes and limitations: The appearance of ubiquitous expanded tumor TCRs in blood was greater at resection than follow-up.

TCRdb redid the calling of the 5' RACE reads with MiXCR, one entry per CDR3 protein. The sample contains roughly 72,000 distinct CDR3 sequences, approximately 8.9% of which appear only once. Time point meaning: blood at routine non-recurrence follow-up after resection. Whole RNA from tumor, nontumor lung or frozen PBMC was sequenced unsorted. The germline V and J ends were trimmed by 0 bases and 10 bases, with 14 bases remaining between them. Germline V lookup: CDR1 MNHEY, CDR2 SVGAGI. This CDR3 region has 14 residues. Note on this clonotype: Its antigen is unknown.

The starting material was PBMCs, obtained at follow-up. The chain links TRBV6-5 to TRBJ2-3; D is unclear. The TCR sequence derives from a female donor with early-stage non-small cell lung cancer. CDR3 in amino acids: CASSYSMTARAQYF. For the CDR3, the DNA is TGTGCCAGCAGTTACTCGATGACTGCACGAGCGCAGTATTTT.